Below, 17 T cell receptor beta chains from the same sample are listed, as sequenced in a study of T cells in Graves' hyperthyroidism and ophthalmopathy. Researchers amplified the TCR beta CDR3 regions from RNA transcripts. Using the HTBI primer set, a first-round RT-PCR was run on the TCR CDR3. TCRdb passed the multiplex PCR reads through MiXCR, listing each CDR3 protein once. The table lists 530,000 or so distinct CDR3 sequences, 35% to 55% of them singletons, with around 7.7% in the top ten. The sequenced sample consisted of peripheral blood or thyroid tissue (not recorded which). The receptors were gathered from a woman aged 18-29 years with Graves' hyperthyroidism.

The chain has TRBV6-4 and TRBJ2-5, with D unclear. The germline CDR1 and CDR2 sequences are MRHNA and SNTAGT. V was clipped by 3 bases and J by 1 base, with 15 bases between them. The CDR3 contains 16 residues. The CDR3 DNA reads as TGTGCCAGCAGTGAAAGTTGGTCGCCGCTCCAAGAGACCCAGTACTTC. Translating it yields CASSESWSPLQETQYF.

The chain couples TRBV25-1 to TRBJ2-1; D is unresolved. CDR3 length: 13 amino acids. The V end was cut by 3 bases, the J end by 2 bases, with 5 bases between. Looked up from germline, CDR1 is MGHDK and CDR2 is SYGVNS. The DNA for the CDR3 is TGTGCCAGCAGTGATGAGGCCTACAATGAGCAGTTCTTC. Its translation: CASSDEAYNEQFF. The full variable domain, in which reference TRBV25-1 and TRBJ2-1 provide the parts outside the CDR3, is EADIYQTPRYLVIGTGKKITLECSQTMGHDKMYWYQQDPGMELHLIHYSYGVNSTEKGDLSSESTVSRIRTEHFPLTLESARPSHTSQYLCASSDEAYNEQFFGPGTRLTVL.

This clonotype showed up just once. The V call is TRBV7-6, the J call TRBJ1-1; 9 bases agree with TRBD1. Per the germline V gene, CDR1 is SGHVS and CDR2 is FNYEAQ. This CDR3 has 13 amino acids. J was trimmed by 12 bases and V by 8 bases; bases with no gene match: 13. The CDR3 here is CASGSPGQGATFF. In nucleotides, the CDR3 is TGTGCCAGCGGTTCCCCGGGACAGGGTGCAACTTTCTTT.

The rearrangement joins TRBV20-1 to TRBJ2-1; TRBD2 matches at 7 bases. V shed 0 bases and J 2 bases; nucleotides not matched to a gene: 4. The length of the CDR3 is 15 residues. CDR1 DFQATT and CDR2 SNEGSKA come from the germline V gene (reference sequence). CDR3: CSAREREAAYNEQFF. The CDR3 DNA reads TGCAGTGCTAGAGAACGGGAGGCCGCCTACAATGAGCAGTTCTTC.

The chain uses TRBV4-2 and TRBJ2-5; possibly TRBD2 for D (6 bases). With 1 base removed from V and 9 bases from J, the gap between germline ends came to 18 bases. The germline V gene encodes CDR1 LGHNA and CDR2 YNFKEQ. The length of the CDR3 is 15 residues. The CDR3 sequence is CASSQGRDDNQPQYF. CDR3 bases: TGTGCCAGCAGCCAAGGGAGGGACGACAATCAGCCCCAGTACTTC.

The chain recombines TRBV6-5 with TRBJ2-7, with D tentatively TRBD1 or TRBD2 (6 bases each). CDR1 and CDR2 (germline): MNHEY, SVGAGI. CDR3 size: 15 residues. V dropped 6 bases and J dropped 0 bases, with 15 bases sitting between them. The CDR3 here is CASSPPGGLSYEQYF. DNA for the CDR3: TGTGCCAGCAGCCCGCCTGGGGGGCTCTCCTACGAGCAGTACTTC.

The chain couples TRBV15 to TRBJ1-4; 7 nucleotides align to TRBD1. Per germline, CDR1 LNHNV and CDR2 YYDKDF (reference sequence). This CDR3 contains 13 residues. V trimming: 8 bases; J trimming: 7 bases; junction bases outside the gene matches: 7. The CDR3 loop is CATAAGGTEKLFF. The DNA of the CDR3 is TGTGCCACCGCGGCAGGGGGGACTGAAAAACTGTTTTTT.

For this clonotype: Here the CDR3 omits its conserved ending phenylalanine or tryptophan, so a read error is the likely source. Because the CDR3's place on the DNA is in doubt, the DNA is left out and the CDR3 is given as listed by TCRdb. V is TRBV7-2 and J is TRBJ1-3; the table assigns TRBD1, which was not confirmed against the DNA. Termini included, the CDR3 measures 10 amino acids. The germline V gene has CDR1 SGHTA and CDR2 FQGNSA. The CDR3 protein is CASSVPPGNA.

This clonotype was detected ten times or more. V gene TRBV5-5 combines with J gene TRBJ1-5; weak D call: TRBD1 (6 bases). Trimming cost V 3 bases and J 0 bases, with 16 bases left between them. The CDR3 sequence is 17 residues long. Germline V gives CDR1 SGHKS, CDR2 YYEKEE (reference sequence). In DNA, the CDR3 is TGTGCCAGCAGCTCATCATTTACAGGGTATAGCAATCAGCCCCAGCATTTT. Amino acid sequence: CASSSSFTGYSNQPQHF. The variable domain in full, with the rest retrieved from reference TRBV5-5 and TRBJ1-5, is DAGVTQSPTHLIKTRGQQVTLRCSPISGHKSVSWYQQVLGQGPQFIFQYYEKEERGRGNFPDRFSARQFPNYSSELNVNALLLGDSALYLCASSSSFTGYSNQPQHFGDGTRLSIL.

This sequence joins TRBV20-1 and TRBJ2-5; D perhaps matches TRBD2 (5 bases). V was shortened by 7 bases and J by 9 bases, with 21 bases between the two germline ends. The CDR3 is 13 residues long. Germline lookup yields CDR1 DFQATT and CDR2 SNEGSKA (reference sequence). The CDR3 loop is CSGRETWDQPQYF. The CDR3 nucleotides read TGCAGTGGCCGGGAAACCTGGGATCAGCCCCAGTACTTC.

The chain links TRBV11-2 to TRBJ2-7; no definite D call. The germline V gene has CDR1 SGHAT and CDR2 FQNNGV. V was clipped by 4 bases and J by 6 bases, with 22 bases between them. The CDR3 consists of 16 residues. The CDR3 spells CASSSIKPVHYSEQYF. CDR3 bases: TGTGCCAGCAGCTCAATTAAGCCGGTCCATTACAGCGAGCAGTACTTC.

With respect to this clonotype: Just one base apart from a much larger clone, this may be a read error. The chain employs TRBV13 and TRBJ2-5; a weak D match, TRBD2 (5 bases). This CDR3 comprises 17 residues. Germline V gene lookup returns CDR1 PRHDT and CDR2 FYEKMQ (reference sequence). Trimming cost V 1 base and J 0 bases, with 15 bases left between them. CDR3 nucleotides: TGTGCCAGCAGCTTAGATACGGGGTCTAGGTACCAAGAGACCCAGTACTTC. It yields the protein CASSLDTGSRYQETQYF.

V usage is TRBV16 and J usage is TRBJ2-3, with 10 bases aligning to TRBD2. J was trimmed by 2 bases and V by 2 bases; bases with no gene match: 13. Germline loops: CDR1 KGHSY, CDR2 FQNENV. The CDR3 has 19 residues. The CDR3 region has the DNA TGTGCCAGCAGCCAAAGGCTAGCGGGAGTAATGGCCACCACAGATACGCAGTATTTT. It translates to CASSQRLAGVMATTDTQYF. Full variable domain (missing parts from reference TRBV16 and TRBJ2-3): GEEVAQTPKHLVRGEGQKAKLYCAPIKGHSYVFWYQQVLKNEFKFLISFQNENVFDETGMPKERFSAKCLPNSPCSLEIQATKLEDSAVYFCASSQRLAGVMATTDTQYFGPGTRLTVL.

This chain uses TRBV2 with TRBJ2-7, with D perhaps TRBD2 (5 bases). Germline CDR1 and CDR2: SNHLY and FYNNEI. The CDR3 loop spans 13 amino acids. With 8 bases removed from V and 0 bases from J, the gap between germline ends came to 11 bases. CDR3 in DNA: TGTGCCAGCCTCGCCGGGAACTCCTACGAGCAGTACTTC. Encoded protein: CASLAGNSYEQYF. The complete variable domain, with remaining parts taken from reference TRBV2 and TRBJ2-7, reads EPEVTQTPSHQVTQMGQEVILRCVPISNHLYFYWYRQILGQKVEFLVSFYNNEISEKSEIFDDQFSVERPDGSNFTLKIRSTKLEDSAMYFCASLAGNSYEQYFGPGTRLTVT.

In nucleotides, the CDR3 is TGCAGCGTGGGACAGGGTACCTATGGCTACACCTTC. It yields the protein CSVGQGTYGYTF. V is TRBV29-1 and J is TRBJ1-2, with 9 bases identical to TRBD1. This CDR3 has 12 residues. The germline V gene has CDR1 SQVTM and CDR2 ANQGSEA. Trimming cost V 6 bases and J 4 bases; bases outside gene matches: 3.

The genes are TRBV24-1 and TRBJ2-5, with D maybe TRBD1 (7 bases). The V end lost 4 bases, the J end lost 4 bases, and 24 bases lay between the germline ends. CDR1 KGHDR and CDR2 SFDVKD come from the germline V gene. The CDR3 is 18 amino acids. The CDR3 is CATSEYGTDRVFRETQYF. The CDR3 DNA reads TGTGCCACCAGTGAGTATGGGACTGACAGGGTTTTTCGAGAGACCCAGTACTTC.

This rearrangement joins TRBV2 to TRBJ1-1; no clear D. CDR1 and CDR2 from the germline V gene are SNHLY and FYNNEI. The V and J ends lost 7 bases and 4 bases respectively, with 10 bases between them. The CDR3 extends over 12 amino acids. For the CDR3, the DNA is TGTGCCAGCATCGGAAGCATCACTGAAGCTTTCTTT. Amino acid sequence: CASIGSITEAFF.